This record covers a single T cell receptor (beta chain). This record comes from a study of blood T cell repertoires in COVID-19. The overall study: Acute-phase and convalescent COVID-19 samples originated in the United States, Italy and Spain. T cells, B-cell-depleted T cells, or PBMCs supplied cDNA or gDNA.

There are 15 residues in the CDR3. Germline CDR1 reads SGHNT; CDR2 reads YENEEA. V was cut by 3 bases and J by 1 base, with 12 bases left in between. Using immunoSEQ multiplex PCR, the repertoire was profiled, and TCRdb retains in-frame clones only, with some absent. The sample consists of around 84,000 clones, 70% to 90% of them appearing once. This receptor was obtained from a man older than 75 with active or convalescent COVID-19. Sequencing input: peripheral blood. This chain uses TRBV11-3 with TRBJ2-5; possible D gene TRBD1, 7 bases. CDR3 protein: CASSFFRGVQETQYF. For the CDR3, the DNA is TGTGCCAGCAGCTTTTTCAGGGGGGTCCAAGAGACCCAGTACTTC.